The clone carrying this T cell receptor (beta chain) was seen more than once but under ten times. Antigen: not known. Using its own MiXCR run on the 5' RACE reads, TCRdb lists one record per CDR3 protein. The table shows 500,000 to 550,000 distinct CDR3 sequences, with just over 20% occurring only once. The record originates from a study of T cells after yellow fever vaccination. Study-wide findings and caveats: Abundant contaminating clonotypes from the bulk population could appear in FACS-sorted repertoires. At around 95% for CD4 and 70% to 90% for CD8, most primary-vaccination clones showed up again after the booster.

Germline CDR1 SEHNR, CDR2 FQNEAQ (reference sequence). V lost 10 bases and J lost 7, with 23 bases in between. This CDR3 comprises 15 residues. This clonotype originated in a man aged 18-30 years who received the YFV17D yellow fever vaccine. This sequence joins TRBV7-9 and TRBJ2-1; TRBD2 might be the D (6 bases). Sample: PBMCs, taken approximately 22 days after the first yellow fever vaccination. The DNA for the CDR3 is TGTGCCATCCACCGGGACTGGACCCCCCGGAATGAGCAGTTCTTC. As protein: CAIHRDWTPRNEQFF.